Listed here are 10 T cell receptor beta chains from one sample, sequenced in a study of beta chain features in type 1 diabetes. Study observations and caveats: All four CD4+ subsets of Type 1 diabetes patients contained TCRB CDR3s that were moderately but significantly shorter.

These receptors have no identified antigens. The study reverse transcribed the entire isolated RNA, so it sequenced expressed TCRB transcripts. The table came from immunoSEQ multiplex PCR; TCRdb's copy has only in-frame clones and leaves some out. The sample yields approximately 270,000 clones, around an eighth seen once. Sequenced: naive CD4+ T cells from blood. The receptor source for this set is a young man with type 1 diabetes.

This chain joins TRBV30 and TRBJ2-4; D remains ambiguous. V lost 4 bases and J 4 bases, leaving 20 bases between the germline ends. In germline, CDR1 is GTSNPN, CDR2 SVGIG (reference sequence). The CDR3 sequence is 16 residues long. In DNA form, the CDR3 reads TGTGCCTGGAACGTCGGTGCCTCAAACGAGAAAAACATTCAGTACTTC. Translating gives CAWNVGASNEKNIQYF. Variable domain in full (rest from reference TRBV30 and TRBJ2-4): SQTIHQWPATLVQPVGSPLSLECTVEGTSNPNLYWYRQAAGRGLQLLFYSVGIGQISSEVPQNLSASRPQDRQFILSSKKLLLSDSGFYLCAWNVGASNEKNIQYFGAGTRLSVL.

This clone turned up a few times. This chain links TRBV4-1 with TRBJ2-1; TRBD2 agrees at 8 bases. J lost 0 bases, V lost 4 bases, and 8 bases had no gene match. This CDR3 region has 17 residues. The V gene's germline CDR1 is MGHRA and CDR2 YSYEKL. The CDR3 DNA sequence: TGCGCCAGCAGCCGAAGCGGGAGTGCTAGCTCCTACAATGAGCAGTTCTTC. Its protein product is CASSRSGSASSYNEQFF.

This clone was counted between two and nine times. The V call is TRBV19, the J call TRBJ2-7; 9 bases are a match to TRBD1. The CDR3 contains 13 residues. V dropped 5 bases and J dropped 4; count of bases not matched to a gene: 3. From germline, CDR1 is LNHDA and CDR2 SQIVND (reference sequence). As DNA, the CDR3 is TGTGCCAGTAGTCGGGGGACAGGGTACGAGCAGTACTTC. It is translated as CASSRGTGYEQYF.

This clone was detected a few times. The V and J genes are TRBV30 and TRBJ1-1; D is possibly TRBD1 (6 bases). There are 14 residues in the CDR3. V was clipped by 0 bases and J by 0 bases, with 8 bases between them. Germline V gives CDR1 GTSNPN, CDR2 SVGIG (reference sequence). The CDR3 DNA reads TGTGCCTGGAGTGTGGCAGGGGTGAACACTGAAGCTTTCTTT. It yields the protein CAWSVAGVNTEAFF.

The chain is built from TRBV2 and TRBJ2-3; 7 bases match TRBD2. Germline CDR1 SNHLY, CDR2 FYNNEI. The CDR3 has 18 amino acids. V lost 0 bases, J lost 1 base, and 10 bases stayed unmatched. The CDR3 loop reads CASSEAVTLGGGTDTQYF. CDR3 nucleotides: TGTGCCAGCAGTGAAGCGGTCACTTTGGGGGGGGGCACAGATACGCAGTATTTT. Filled out from reference TRBV2 and TRBJ2-3, the complete variable domain reads EPEVTQTPSHQVTQMGQEVILRCVPISNHLYFYWYRQILGQKVEFLVSFYNNEISEKSEIFDDQFSVERPDGSNFTLKIRSTKLEDSAMYFCASSEAVTLGGGTDTQYFGPGTRLTVL.

This clone came up a few times. The genes are TRBV5-1 and TRBJ2-5; possibly TRBD1 for D (7 bases). In germline, CDR1 is SGHRS, CDR2 YFSETQ. Trimming pared 3 bases from V and 5 bases from J, leaving 14 bases between. CDR3 length equals 14 residues. The DNA for the CDR3 is TGCGCCAGCAGCTCCCAGGGGGGTGACGAGACCCAGTACTTC. As protein: CASSSQGGDETQYF.

This chain connects TRBV4-1 to TRBJ2-4; 10 nucleotides agree with TRBD2. Germline assignment: CDR1 MGHRA and CDR2 YSYEKL. V lost 1 base to trimming and J lost 6 bases; unmatched junction nucleotides: 12. The CDR3 runs 18 residues. The DNA for the CDR3 is TGCGCCAGCAGCCAAGGAATCTTGAGGGCTAGCGGGAGAAACATTCAGTACTTC. Residues: CASSQGILRASGRNIQYF.

This clone was seen a few times. The V call is TRBV28, the J call TRBJ2-1; 8 bases are shared with TRBD1. CDR1 is MDHEN and CDR2 is SYDVKM in the germline V gene. There are 16 residues in the CDR3. V shed 5 bases, J shed 4 bases, and the junction held 10 bases outside the gene matches. This chain's CDR3 is CASSELGQEMYNEQFF. The CDR3 DNA is TGTGCCAGCAGTGAATTGGGACAGGAGATGTACAATGAGCAGTTCTTC.

The CDR3 sequence: CASSYGGSRTDTQYF. In DNA, the CDR3 is TGTGCCAGCAGTTACGGCGGGAGCCGCACAGATACGCAGTATTTT. The chain has TRBV6-5 and TRBJ2-3; 7 bases are shared with TRBD2. This CDR3 spans 15 amino acids. CDR1 MNHEY and CDR2 SVGAGI come from the germline V gene. Trimming removed 2 bases from V and 1 base from J; junction bases left unmatched: 3.

The chain has TRBV9 and TRBJ2-1, with 10 positions matching TRBD2. The V and J ends lost 3 bases and 7 bases, in that order; junction bases with no gene match: 7. CDR1 SGDLS and CDR2 YYNGEE come from the germline V gene. The CDR3 runs to 15 residues. This chain's CDR3 is CASSALAGDGNEQFF. CDR3 nucleotides: TGTGCCAGCAGCGCGCTAGCGGGAGACGGTAATGAGCAGTTCTTC.